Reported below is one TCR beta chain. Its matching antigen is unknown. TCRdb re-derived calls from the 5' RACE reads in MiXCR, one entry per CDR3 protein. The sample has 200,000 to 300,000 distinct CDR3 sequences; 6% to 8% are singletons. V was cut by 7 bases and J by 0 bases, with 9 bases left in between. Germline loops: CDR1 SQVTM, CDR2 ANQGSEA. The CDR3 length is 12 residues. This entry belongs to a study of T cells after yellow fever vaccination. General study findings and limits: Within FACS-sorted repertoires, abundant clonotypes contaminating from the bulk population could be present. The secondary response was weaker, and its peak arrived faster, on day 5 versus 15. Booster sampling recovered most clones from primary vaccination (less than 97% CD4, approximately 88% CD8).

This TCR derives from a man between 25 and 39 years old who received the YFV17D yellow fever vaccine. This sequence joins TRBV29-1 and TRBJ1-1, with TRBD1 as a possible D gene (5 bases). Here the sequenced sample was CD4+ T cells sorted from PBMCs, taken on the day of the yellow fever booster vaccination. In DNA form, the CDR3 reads TGCAGCGCCAGGGTAGTGAACACTGAAGCTTTCTTT. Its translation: CSARVVNTEAFF.